This TCR beta chain emerged from a study of T cells in Graves' hyperthyroidism and ophthalmopathy. This clonotype occurred a few times. Amplification of TCR beta CDR3 regions was performed using RNA transcripts as template. When the TCR CDR3 underwent first-round RT-PCR, the HTBI primer set was used. A single record per CDR3 protein comes from TCRdb applying MiXCR to the multiplex PCR reads. The table records 700,000 or so distinct CDR3 sequences, 15% to 20% of them present only once. CDR3 length: 15 residues. CDR1 and CDR2 (germline): KGHSH, LQKENI. The V and J ends lost 2 bases and 4 bases respectively, with 11 bases between them. Among the patients, aged 18 to 65, hyperthyroidism was newly diagnosed and had lasted under 2 months. The PBMCs were taken from over 9.5 ml of fresh peripheral blood.

The sequencing input was blood. The chain uses TRBV18 and TRBJ1-4; TRBD1 might be the D (6 bases). The clonotype was recovered from a man between 18 and 29 years old with Graves' hyperthyroidism. CDR3: CASSPGGGRNEKLFF. The CDR3 DNA follows: TGTGCCAGCTCACCAGGTGGGGGCCGTAATGAAAAACTGTTTTTT.